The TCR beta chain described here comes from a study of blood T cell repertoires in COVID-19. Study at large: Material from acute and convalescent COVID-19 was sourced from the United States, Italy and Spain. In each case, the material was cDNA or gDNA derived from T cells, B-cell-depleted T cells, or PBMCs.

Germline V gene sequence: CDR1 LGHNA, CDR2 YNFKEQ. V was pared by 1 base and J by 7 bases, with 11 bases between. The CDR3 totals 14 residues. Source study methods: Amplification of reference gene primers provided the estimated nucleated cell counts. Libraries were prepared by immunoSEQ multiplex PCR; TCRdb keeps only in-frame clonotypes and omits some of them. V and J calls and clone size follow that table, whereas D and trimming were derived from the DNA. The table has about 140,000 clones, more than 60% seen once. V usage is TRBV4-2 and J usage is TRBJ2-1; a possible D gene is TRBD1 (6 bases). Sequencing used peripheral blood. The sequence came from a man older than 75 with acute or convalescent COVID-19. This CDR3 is CASSQGTAPNEQFF. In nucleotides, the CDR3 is TGTGCCAGCAGCCAAGGGACAGCGCCAAATGAGCAGTTCTTC.